This T cell receptor beta chain was documented in a study of Ad26.COV2.S vaccination and SARS-CoV-2 variants. General study findings and limits: Possibly, TCR breadth and depth analyses underestimated total T cell responses.

As concerns this clone: Its antigen is not identified.

Generated by immunoSEQ multiplex PCR, the TCRdb table keeps only in-frame clones and is missing some. The sample shows 150,000 to 200,000 clones, roughly 89% of them seen only once. This CDR3 comprises 14 residues. Germline V gives CDR1 SNHLY, CDR2 FYNNEI. With 2 bases removed from V and 2 bases from J, the gap between germline ends came to 8 bases. The chain joins TRBV2 to TRBJ2-3; TRBD2 is a possible D gene (6 bases). The source of this sequence is a human donor who had recovered from COVID-19. The sample here was peripheral blood, taken after recovery from COVID-19. The CDR3 sequence: CASSELAPTDTQYF. The CDR3 bases are TGTGCCAGCAGTGAACTAGCGCCCACAGATACGCAGTATTTT.